These 4 T cell receptor beta chains originate from one sample sequenced in a study of control samples from healthy donors and cancer patients. Repertoires were generated with immunoSEQ multiplex PCR, while TCRdb's copy carries only in-frame clones and drops some. The data contain 150,000 to 200,000 clones, 91% of them seen just once; the ten biggest clones take up about 1.6%. The sequencing sample was made of blood. The receptors were gathered from a woman between 25 and 40 years old in good health.

This sequence joins TRBV3-1 (or the pseudogene TRBV3-2) and TRBJ1-3; TRBD1 aligns across 7 bases. The length of the CDR3 is 14 residues. The germline V gene encodes CDR1 LGHDT and CDR2 YNNKEL (reference sequence). With V trimmed by 5 bases and J by 4 bases, 5 bases remained unmatched. CDR3 DNA: TGTGCCAGCAGCTTGGGACAGATCGGAAACACCATATATTTT. Its translation is CASSLGQIGNTIYF.

CDR3 coding DNA: TGTGCCAGCAGCTTAGCGGGGGCAGGGGGCTACAATGAGCAGTTCTTC. Protein product: CASSLAGAGGYNEQFF. V usage is TRBV7-9 and J usage is TRBJ2-1; 7 bases are shared with TRBD1. J was trimmed by 3 bases and V by 0 bases; bases with no gene match: 5. The germline CDR1 and CDR2 sequences are SEHNR and FQNEAQ (reference sequence). The CDR3 is made up of 16 amino acids.

V and J are TRBV6-2 or TRBV6-3 and TRBJ2-7, with 10 bases aligning to TRBD1. The CDR3 covers 14 residues. J was trimmed by 5 bases and V by 5 bases; bases with no gene match: 6. The germline V gene encodes CDR1 MNHEY and CDR2 SVGEGT. CDR3 nucleotide sequence: TGTGCCAGCAGTACCTTGACAGGGGGCAACGAGCAGTACTTC. Translated, it gives CASSTLTGGNEQYF.

The V gene is TRBV6-2 or TRBV6-3, the J gene TRBJ1-1; maybe TRBD1 (5 bases). Deletions cut 2 bases from V and 0 bases from J, with 10 bases between. This CDR3 has 15 amino acids. Per the germline V gene, CDR1 is MNHEY and CDR2 is SVGEGT. The CDR3, as DNA: TGTGCCAGCAGTTACAGGGACCCCATGAACACTGAAGCTTTCTTT. This sequence encodes CASSYRDPMNTEAFF.